What follows describes a single TCR beta chain. Its antigen is unknown. No qualities accompany the bases; no much larger clone lies one base away. Looking up the germline V gene yields CDR1 SGHRS and CDR2 YFSETQ. The CDR3 contains 15 residues, cysteine and phenylalanine counted. Just CDR3 DNA is preserved here, 45 bases in frame from base 1. Clipping removes 4 bases from V and 0 bases from J, with 2 as the unmatched junction base count. This sample is part of a study of T cell responses to AZD1222 COVID-19 vaccine (dated by TCRdb to the early 2020s). About the investigation overall: TCR sequencing covered more than 230 trial participants: 200 to 210 given two doses of AZD1222 and about 26 given two doses of MenACWY control vaccine. Trial participants were enrolled into age subgroups of 18-55, 56-69 and 70-plus years, which contained about 160, 30 and 59 TCR-sequenced participants, respectively.

The CDR3 regions of human TCRbeta chains were analyzed by immunosequencing. As for how the authors treated the data: Repertoire TCRs were checked for matches against a reference library of SARS-CoV-2-specific TCRs that had been generated using the MIRA antigen-specificity platform. Breadth was defined as the fraction of unique TCRs that were SARS-CoV-2-associated. Depth was defined as the fraction of total T cells that were SARS-CoV-2-associated. Using the MIRA data, each spike-specific TCR was mapped to the spike region that the TCR reacts to and placed in a CD4 or CD8 class. Log10-transformed breadth and depth values were compared by one-way ANOVA with Sidak's multiple comparisons tests. TCRdb mirrors the immuneACCESS table, restricted to in-frame sequences. Some clones are absent from its copies; in checked studies, under half trace to an unresolved V gene, and the reason for the others is unknown. V, J and clone size were drawn from that table, and D and trimming were deduced from the DNA. The table for this sample lists 89,000 or so clones; about 86% of them were counted only once. The ten biggest clones cover 5.6% of the sample.

The investigation overall reported the following: The whole spike protein was spanned by vaccine-associated CD4 TCRs, and dominant responses were seen in regions 160-218 and 743-854. Participants were mostly white British and included more females than males, and it was suggested by the authors that clonal diversity may have been underestimated. A significant rise in spike-specific TCR breadth and depth was observed after two AZD1222 doses relative to day 0 and relative to MenACWY recipients. Conclusions about previously exposed vaccinees are limited because only six or seven AZD1222 recipients were SARS-CoV-2 seropositive at baseline. In the small 56-69-year group, the increase in depth fell short of significance, most likely because of low power. Because no samples from the day 14 peak response were available, repertoires could be characterized only after the peak T cell response. Epitopes outside the regions mutated in the B.1.351 and B.1.1.7 variants were reportedly recognized by nearly half of the unique spike-specific TCRs.

Interpreted using the paper, the time point label stands for: about 28 days (+/-7) after the second vaccine dose. AZD1222 recipients with second doses at about 4 weeks or about 12 weeks were pooled, because spike-specific TCR depth and breadth did not differ between schedules. Vaccinee samples were obtained from the UK trials COV001 and COV002, which included a single-blind randomized controlled phase 2/3 trial of AZD1222 (ChAdOx1 nCoV-19) in healthy adults. For TCRbeta chain sequencing, PBMC samples from trial participants were taken at day 0 and at day 28 after the second dose. The sample consisted of peripheral blood, taken 28 days after the second AZD1222 dose. This sequence uses TRBV5-1 and TRBJ2-1; TRBD1 aligns with 9 central bases. The clonotype originates from an adult who received the AZD1222 COVID-19 vaccine. The CDR3 reads CASSLGQGSYNEQFF. The sequenced DNA: TGCGCCAGCAGCCTGGGACAGGGCTCCTACAATGAGCAGTTCTTC. With the rest looked up from the reference TRBV5-1 and TRBJ2-1 genes rather than sequenced, the full variable domain is KAGVTQTPRYLIKTRGQQVTLSCSPISGHRSVSWYQQTPGQGLQFLFEYFSETQRNKGNFPGRFSGRQFSNSRSEMNVSTLELGDSALYLCASSLGQGSYNEQFFGPGTRLTVL.